The 11 T cell receptor beta chains below come from one sample, sequenced in a study of blood T cell dynamics during melanoma immunotherapy. TCRdb keeps only in-frame clones here, not all; method: immunoSEQ multiplex PCR. The repertoire includes around 3,300 clones, around 92% of them detected once, and around 0.49% sits in the top ten. As for time point: pre-treatment baseline. The sequencing used effector memory CD8+ T cells from blood, collected from a patient treated with checkpoint blockade. These receptors were taken from a human donor with melanoma.

The chain employs TRBV9 and TRBJ1-2; 8 bases agree with TRBD1. This CDR3 has 17 residues. Germline CDR1 SGDLS, CDR2 YYNGEE. J lost 1 base, V lost 4 bases, and 12 bases had no gene match. The CDR3 DNA reads as TGTGCCAGCAGCCCATCCGGGACAGGAGTCTTTAACTATGGCTACACCTTC. Translating it yields CASSPSGTGVFNYGYTF. Supplemented by reference TRBV9 and TRBJ1-2, the full variable domain reads DSGVTQTPKHLITATGQRVTLRCSPRSGDLSVYWYQQSLDQGLQFLIQYYNGEERAKGNILERFSAQQFPDLHSELNLSSLELGDSALYFCASSPSGTGVFNYGYTFGSGTRLTVV.

The V and J genes are TRBV13 and TRBJ2-7; 10 nucleotides align to TRBD1. J gave up 3 bases and V 5 bases, and 7 bases lay outside the gene matches. In germline, CDR1 is PRHDT, CDR2 FYEKMQ (reference sequence). This CDR3 has 15 residues. This CDR3 reads CASSLDRGLGYEQYF. Here the CDR3 DNA reads TGTGCCAGCAGCCTTGACAGGGGGCTCGGCTACGAGCAGTACTTC.

The J gene is TRBJ2-1, the V gene TRBV12-5; D might be TRBD2 (5 bases). Germline CDR1 and CDR2: LGHNT and FRNRAP. Deletions cut 3 bases from V and 5 bases from J, with 17 bases between. CDR3 length: 16 amino acids. CDR3 protein: CASGFVLRGLNNEQFF. CDR3 DNA sequence: TGTGCTAGTGGTTTCGTCCTCCGGGGTCTTAACAATGAGCAGTTCTTC.

The chain couples TRBV5-6 to TRBJ2-7; 8 bases fit TRBD2. This CDR3 spans 17 amino acids. V shed 4 bases and J 0 bases; nucleotides not matched to a gene: 12. Germline CDR1 and CDR2: SGHDT and YYEEEE. CDR3 loop: CASSHRSPGGFSYEQYF. DNA for the CDR3: TGTGCCAGCAGCCACCGGTCACCGGGAGGGTTCTCCTACGAGCAGTACTTC. The full variable domain, its missing parts supplied by reference TRBV5-6 and TRBJ2-7, is DAGVTQSPTHLIKTRGQQVTLRCSPKSGHDTVSWYQQALGQGPQFIFQYYEEEERQRGNFPDRFSGHQFPNYSSELNVNALLLGDSALYLCASSHRSPGGFSYEQYFGPGTRLTVT.

This clone appeared a few times. The chain has TRBV9 and TRBJ2-1, with 8 bases matching TRBD2. V was clipped by 6 bases and J by 8 bases; unmatched bases: 13. This CDR3 is 15 amino acids long. Germline V gives CDR1 SGDLS, CDR2 YYNGEE. The CDR3 nucleotides are TGTGCCAGCACCGGTGAGGAGCGGGAGTTTTATGAGCAGTTCTTC. Its protein product is CASTGEEREFYEQFF.

The genes are TRBV4-2 and TRBJ2-2; D is unclear. CDR1 is LGHNA, CDR2 YNFKEQ, per germline. The CDR3 length is 14 residues. Trimming shortened V by 0 bases and J by 1 base, and 3 bases separated the two germline ends. This chain's CDR3 is CASSQERNTGELFF. The CDR3 DNA follows: TGTGCCAGCAGCCAAGAAAGGAACACCGGGGAGCTGTTTTTT.

The chain recombines TRBV28 with TRBJ1-4; 7 positions agree with TRBD1. V lost 2 bases to trimming and J lost 7 bases; unmatched junction nucleotides: 7. The CDR3 has 15 amino acids. Germline V gene lookup returns CDR1 MDHEN and CDR2 SYDVKM. The CDR3 sequence: CASSLRGRGGEKLFF. CDR3 sequence (DNA): TGTGCCAGCAGTTTAAGGGGGCGTGGGGGTGAAAAACTGTTTTTT.

This chain joins TRBV7-6 and TRBJ2-1; no firm D call. In germline, CDR1 is SGHVS, CDR2 FNYEAQ. This CDR3 has 16 amino acids. V gave up 2 bases and J gave up 3 bases, with 14 bases separating them. CDR3: CASSLRVGLGYNEQFF. The CDR3 DNA is TGTGCCAGCAGCTTAAGGGTGGGCCTTGGCTACAATGAGCAGTTCTTC.

The chain is built from TRBV27 and TRBJ1-2; TRBD1 agrees at 8 bases. The CDR3 runs to 14 residues. V lost 6 bases and J lost 8; bases outside the gene matches: 11. The germline V gene encodes CDR1 MNHEY and CDR2 SMNVEV (reference sequence). CDR3 sequence: CASRLQTGVSGYTF. CDR3 sequence (DNA): TGTGCCAGCAGATTGCAGACAGGGGTGTCCGGCTACACCTTC.

The chain is built from TRBV20-1 and TRBJ2-5; D remains unclear. CDR3 size: 10 residues. Germline V gives CDR1 DFQATT, CDR2 SNEGSKA (reference sequence). V lost 5 bases and J 5 bases, leaving 6 bases between the germline ends. The CDR3 nucleotides read TGCAGTGCTGTGCGGGAGACCCAGTACTTC. Amino acids: CSAVRETQYF.

V gene TRBV2 combines with J gene TRBJ2-3; TRBD2 is a possible D gene (5 bases). This CDR3 is 14 amino acids long. The V end was cut by 3 bases, the J end by 2 bases, with 9 bases between. Germline loops: CDR1 SNHLY, CDR2 FYNNEI. CDR3 in amino acids: CASSDGDFTDTQYF. For the CDR3, the DNA is TGTGCCAGCAGTGACGGGGATTTCACAGATACGCAGTATTTT.